Listed below are T cell receptor beta chains from one sample, sequenced in a study of cytomegalovirus exposure and HLA in healthy donors. Repertoires were generated with immunoSEQ multiplex PCR, while TCRdb's copy carries only in-frame clones and drops some. The sample carries 200,000 to 250,000 clones, roughly 87% recorded once. What was sequenced was PBMCs. Receptor source: a woman between 18 and 30 years old in good health and CMV-seropositive. Each CDR3 is given with its conserved first and last residue. D genes are given only for firm matches.

J gene: TRBJ1-2; V gene: TRBV28; D gene: TRBD1; CDR3 protein: CASSPRGQGAYGYTF; CDR3 DNA: TGTGCCAGCAGTCCAAGGGGACAGGGGGCTTATGGCTACACCTTC
J gene: TRBJ2-2; V gene: TRBV30; D gene: TRBD2; CDR3 protein: CAWSTSGRYTGELFF; CDR3 DNA: TGTGCCTGGAGCACTAGCGGAAGATACACCGGGGAGCTGTTTTTT
J gene: TRBJ1-4; V gene: TRBV5-4; D gene: TRBD1; CDR3 protein: CASSSDDRAPTGFGNEKLFF; CDR3 DNA: TGTGCCAGCAGCTCAGACGACAGGGCACCTACTGGGTTTGGTAATGAAAAACTGTTTTTT
J gene: TRBJ2-3; V gene: TRBV19; D gene: TRBD2; CDR3 protein: CASSTRGRGDTQYF; CDR3 DNA: TGTGCCAGTAGTACTCGCGGGAGGGGCGATACGCAGTATTTT
J gene: TRBJ1-2; V gene: TRBV6-5; D gene: TRBD1; CDR3 protein: CASNRGDGYGYTF; CDR3 DNA: TGTGCCAGCAACAGGGGAGACGGCTATGGCTACACCTTC
J gene: TRBJ2-5; V gene: TRBV19; D gene: TRBD1; CDR3 protein: CASGAQGAVRETQYF; CDR3 DNA: TGTGCCAGTGGGGCCCAGGGGGCTGTTAGGGAGACCCAGTACTTC
J gene: TRBJ1-1; V gene: TRBV5-1; D gene: NA; CDR3 protein: CASSLELDTEAFF; CDR3 DNA: TGCGCCAGCAGCTTGGAGTTAGACACTGAAGCTTTCTTT
J gene: TRBJ2-7; V gene: TRBV9; D gene: TRBD1; CDR3 protein: CASSKGGQGYEQYF; CDR3 DNA: TGTGCCAGCAGCAAAGGGGGACAGGGCTACGAGCAGTACTTC
J gene: TRBJ1-2; V gene: TRBV2; D gene: TRBD1; CDR3 protein: CASSYQGQGAGGYTF; CDR3 DNA: TGTGCCAGCAGTTACCAAGGACAGGGGGCAGGAGGCTACACCTTC
J gene: TRBJ1-2; V gene: TRBV7-9; D gene: NA; CDR3 protein: CASVGARLNGYTF; CDR3 DNA: TGTGCCAGTGTAGGGGCCAGGTTAAATGGCTACACCTTC
J gene: TRBJ2-3; V gene: TRBV9; D gene: TRBD2; CDR3 protein: CASGTSGRSTDTQYF; CDR3 DNA: TGTGCCAGCGGGACTAGCGGGAGGAGCACAGATACGCAGTATTTT
J gene: TRBJ2-7; V gene: TRBV28; D gene: NA; CDR3 protein: CASSPLRLVPEQYF; CDR3 DNA: TGTGCCAGCAGTCCGCTGAGACTAGTTCCCGAGCAGTACTTC
J gene: TRBJ2-1; V gene: TRBV4-1; D gene: TRBD1; CDR3 protein: CASSYDRVESSYNEQFF; CDR3 DNA: TGCGCCAGCAGCTACGACAGGGTGGAAAGCTCCTACAATGAGCAGTTCTTC
J gene: TRBJ1-4; V gene: TRBV6-6; D gene: TRBD1; CDR3 protein: CASSPRDRGEKLFF; CDR3 DNA: TGTGCCAGCAGTCCCCGGGACAGGGGAGAAAAACTGTTTTTT